Described below is a single T cell receptor (beta chain) sequence and its context. PCR amplification relied on 60 Vbeta primers (plus 13 Jbeta primers). The method was immunoSEQ multiplex PCR; TCRdb's version includes in-frame clones alone and lacks a portion of them. The table lists 80,000 or so clones, over 60% of them singletons. The data belong to a study of cytomegalovirus exposure and HLA in healthy donors. The CDR3 has 15 amino acids. The V and J ends lost 5 bases and 2 bases respectively, with 15 bases between them. Germline V gene sequence: CDR1 GTSNPN, CDR2 SVGIG (reference sequence). The sequence was collected from a man between 35 and 55 years old in good health and CMV-seronegative. Sample: PBMCs. The chain has TRBV30 and TRBJ2-2; no clear D gene. The CDR3 nucleotides read TGTGCCTGGGATGGAGTGGGTGGAAACACCGGGGAGCTGTTTTTT. Amino acids: CAWDGVGGNTGELFF.